These 29 T cell receptor beta chains were sequenced from one sample in a study of cytomegalovirus exposure and HLA in healthy donors. Some clones are missing from TCRdb's copy, which holds only in-frame ones; the method was immunoSEQ multiplex PCR. The table has about 130,000 clones, more than 80% seen once. Sequenced sample: PBMCs. These receptors originate from a woman aged 30 to 39 in good health and CMV-seropositive.

The V call is TRBV18, the J call TRBJ2-7; D perhaps matches TRBD2 (6 bases). This CDR3 has 16 amino acids. Germline V gives CDR1 KGHSH, CDR2 LQKENI. The V and J ends lost 5 bases and 5 bases respectively, with 22 bases between them. The CDR3 DNA reads TGTGCCAGCTCAGCGGGACTTGCGGTCTGGAGCCACGAGCAGTACTTC. Protein sequence: CASSAGLAVWSHEQYF.

This chain connects TRBV7-9 to TRBJ2-2; 9 bases are a match to TRBD2. Germline V CDR1 and CDR2: SEHNR, FQNEAQ (reference sequence). The CDR3 totals 16 residues. V dropped 5 bases and J dropped 2; count of bases not matched to a gene: 6. CDR3 region: CASSNLAGYNTGELFF. DNA for the CDR3: TGTGCCAGCAGCAATCTAGCGGGGTATAACACCGGGGAGCTGTTTTTT.

The CDR3 here is CSATGTGNNYEQYF. DNA of the CDR3: TGCAGCGCCACCGGGACAGGGAATAACTACGAGCAGTACTTC. This chain links TRBV29-1 with TRBJ2-7, with 9 bases matching TRBD1. Germline V gene data show CDR1 as SQVTM and CDR2 as ANQGSEA. The CDR3 has 14 amino acids. The V segment lost 7 bases and the J segment 3 bases; nucleotides outside the gene matches: 10.

The chain couples TRBV19 to TRBJ2-1; TRBD1 aligns across 8 bases. This CDR3 region has 15 residues. Germline V CDR1 and CDR2: LNHDA, SQIVND (reference sequence). The V segment lost 3 bases and the J segment 8 bases; nucleotides outside the gene matches: 9. CDR3 amino acids: CASSIVGQATYEQFF. CDR3 nucleotide sequence: TGTGCCAGTAGTATTGTGGGACAGGCAACCTATGAGCAGTTCTTC.

This clone was recorded a few times. The chain links TRBV6-5 to TRBJ1-1; TRBD1 is a possible D gene (6 bases). V shed 6 bases and J shed 1 base, with 12 bases lying between them. Germline loops: CDR1 MNHEY, CDR2 SVGAGI. CDR3 length: 14 residues. The CDR3 bases are TGTGCCAGCAGACGAAACAGGGAGAACACTGAAGCTTTCTTT. Its translation is CASRRNRENTEAFF.

The rearrangement joins TRBV5-5 to TRBJ1-1; D unresolved. This CDR3 spans 15 amino acids. V lost 0 bases to trimming and J lost 0 bases, with 9 bases between them. The V gene's germline CDR1 is SGHKS and CDR2 YYEKEE (reference sequence). CDR3 in amino acids: CASSLGPRMNTEAFF. CDR3 DNA: TGTGCCAGCAGCTTGGGCCCCAGAATGAACACTGAAGCTTTCTTT.

The count of this clone is one. The gene calls are TRBV7-2 and TRBJ1-5; 7 bases match TRBD1. The V and J ends lost 5 bases and 2 bases, in that order; junction bases with no gene match: 9. The CDR3 runs to 16 residues. Per the germline V gene, CDR1 is SGHTA and CDR2 is FQGNSA. CDR3 sequence reads: CASSLTGSGGNQPQHF. The DNA of the CDR3 is TGTGCCAGCAGCCTGACAGGGAGTGGAGGCAATCAGCCCCAGCATTTT.

The DNA for the CDR3 is TGTGCCAGCAGTCCCCGGACTAGCTTGGGCACCGGGGAGCTGTTTTTT. Translated, it gives CASSPRTSLGTGELFF. The chain links TRBV27 to TRBJ2-2, with 8 positions matching TRBD2. CDR3 length: 16 residues. Germline trimming cut 5 bases from V and 4 bases from J; bases unmatched to any gene: 9. Germline V gene sequence: CDR1 MNHEY, CDR2 SMNVEV (reference sequence).

This sequence joins TRBV5-1 and TRBJ2-5, with D possibly TRBD2 on 7 matching bases. Between the trimmed V and J ends, which lost 0 bases and 5 bases, there was a span of 11 bases. Germline CDR1 SGHRS, CDR2 YFSETQ. The CDR3 consists of 14 residues. The CDR3 DNA follows: TGCGCCAGCAGCTTGGCGGGGGGCAGTGAGACCCAGTACTTC. Translating it yields CASSLAGGSETQYF.

This clone has more than one count but fewer than ten. V and J are TRBV7-9 and TRBJ1-2; no clear D. Trimming took off 3 bases at V and 2 bases at J, with 4 bases between the two ends. This CDR3 region has 12 residues. Germline CDR1 SEHNR, CDR2 FQNEAQ (reference sequence). The CDR3 DNA reads as TGTGCCAGCAGCTTTAGCAACTATGGCTACACCTTC. Protein sequence: CASSFSNYGYTF.

The genes are TRBV13 and TRBJ1-2; the D is unclear. The ends were cut back, 5 bases at V and 3 bases at J, with 13 bases in the middle. The germline V gene has CDR1 PRHDT and CDR2 FYEKMQ (reference sequence). The CDR3 covers 14 residues. CDR3 sequence reads: CASSNGRSDYGYTF. The DNA for the CDR3 is TGTGCCAGCAGCAACGGGAGGTCGGACTATGGCTACACCTTC.

This clone was found once. The V gene is TRBV7-9, the J gene TRBJ2-3; TRBD2 aligns across 9 bases. Germline V gene lookup returns CDR1 SEHNR and CDR2 FQNEAQ (reference sequence). V lost 5 bases to trimming and J lost 3 bases; unmatched junction nucleotides: 6. The CDR3 is 15 residues long. The CDR3 DNA is TGTGCCAGCAGCCCACCGGGACTAGCAACAGATACGCAGTATTTT. Translated: CASSPPGLATDTQYF.

The J gene is TRBJ2-7, the V gene TRBV28; no reliable D call. CDR1 and CDR2 from the germline V gene are MDHEN and SYDVKM. CDR3 length: 14 amino acids. The V gene lost 6 bases and the J gene lost 2 bases, with 14 bases spanning the gap. Here the CDR3 reads CASRPTDSPYEQYF. As DNA, the CDR3 is TGTGCCAGCAGACCCACAGATTCCCCCTACGAGCAGTACTTC. The entire variable domain, with the rest obtained from reference TRBV28 and TRBJ2-7, is as follows: DVKVTQSSRYLVKRTGEKVFLECVQDMDHENMFWYRQDPGLGLRLIYFSYDVKMKEKGDIPEGYSVSREKKERFSLILESASTNQTSMYLCASRPTDSPYEQYFGPGTRLTVT.

The chain carries TRBV5-1 and TRBJ2-2; perhaps TRBD2 as D (6 bases). V dropped 4 bases and J dropped 1 base, with 8 bases sitting between them. CDR3 size: 14 residues. Germline CDR1 SGHRS, CDR2 YFSETQ. The CDR3 reads CASSPGLNTGELFF. As DNA, the CDR3 is TGCGCCAGCAGCCCGGGACTGAACACCGGGGAGCTGTTTTTT.

V is TRBV27 and J is TRBJ1-1, with 7 bases fitting TRBD1. CDR3 length equals 15 residues. Germline V lookup: CDR1 MNHEY, CDR2 SMNVEV (reference sequence). The J segment lost 0 bases and the V segment lost 5 bases, leaving 6 bases of the junction unmatched. The CDR3 sequence is CASSLRTGLNTEAFF. The CDR3 DNA follows: TGTGCCAGCAGTCTCCGGACAGGACTGAACACTGAAGCTTTCTTT.

The chain recombines TRBV5-4 with TRBJ2-5; 9 nucleotides match TRBD2. Unmatched junction bases numbered 3, after V lost 0 bases and J lost 3 bases. This CDR3 has 15 amino acids. Germline V gene lookup returns CDR1 SGHNT and CDR2 YYREEE (reference sequence). For the CDR3, the DNA is TGTGCCAGCAGCTTGGCCGTAGCGGGGGAAGAGACCCAGTACTTC. It codes for CASSLAVAGEETQYF. Based on the CDR3 plus reference TRBV5-4 and TRBJ2-5, the full variable domain is ETGVTQSPTHLIKTRGQQVTLRCSSQSGHNTVSWYQQALGQGPQFIFQYYREEENGRGNFPPRFSGLQFPNYSSELNVNALELDDSALYLCASSLAVAGEETQYFGPGTRLLVL.

The rearrangement uses TRBV6-1 and TRBJ2-7; tentatively, D is TRBD2 (5 bases). With 1 base removed from V and 7 bases from J, the gap between germline ends came to 8 bases. The CDR3 is 12 amino acids. Germline V lookup: CDR1 MNHNS, CDR2 SASEGT. CDR3 residues: CASSEGSVEQYF. CDR3 in DNA: TGTGCCAGCAGTGAAGGTAGCGTAGAGCAGTACTTC.

V usage is TRBV5-4 and J usage is TRBJ2-7; TRBD1 agrees at 11 bases. V shed 0 bases and J 5 bases; nucleotides not matched to a gene: 7. The germline V gene has CDR1 SGHNT and CDR2 YYREEE (reference sequence). This CDR3 region has 16 residues. CDR3 loop: CASSLDWTGGFHEQYF. CDR3 DNA sequence: TGTGCCAGCAGCTTGGATTGGACAGGGGGCTTCCACGAGCAGTACTTC.

This chain connects TRBV11-2 to TRBJ2-2; TRBD2 is a possible D gene (6 bases). The CDR3 spans 15 residues. V was cut by 2 bases and J by 2 bases, with 9 bases left in between. The V gene's germline CDR1 is SGHAT and CDR2 FQNNGV. CDR3 sequence (DNA): TGTGCCAGCAGCTTATGGCGGGAAAACACCGGGGAGCTGTTTTTT. It encodes CASSLWRENTGELFF.

The chain links TRBV18 to TRBJ2-1; tentative D call: TRBD2 (5 bases). The CDR3 has 17 residues. Germline lookup yields CDR1 KGHSH and CDR2 LQKENI. The V gene lost 0 bases and the J gene lost 6 bases, with 18 bases spanning the gap. The CDR3 nucleotides are TGTGCCAGCTCACCACCCCTTCGTCTAGCCCGAAGCAATGAGCAGTTCTTC. Translated, it gives CASSPPLRLARSNEQFF.

The chain carries TRBV7-9 and TRBJ2-1, with D perhaps matching TRBD1 (6 bases). The germline V gene has CDR1 SEHNR and CDR2 FQNEAQ (reference sequence). CDR3 length: 15 residues. The V gene lost 3 bases and the J gene lost 1 base, with 10 bases spanning the gap. Here the CDR3 DNA reads TGTGCCAGCAGCTTTGGGACACAGTCCTACAATGAGCAGTTCTTC. Amino acids: CASSFGTQSYNEQFF.

The gene calls are TRBV28 and TRBJ2-7; D is unclear. CDR3 length: 15 residues. The germline V and J ends were trimmed by 3 bases and 2 bases, with 14 bases remaining between them. Germline V gene sequence: CDR1 MDHEN, CDR2 SYDVKM. Written as DNA, the CDR3 is TGTGCCAGCAGTTTGTGGGCCACGACAACCTACGAGCAGTACTTC. Its protein is CASSLWATTTYEQYF.

The chain carries TRBV5-1 and TRBJ2-1, with 9 bases that match TRBD1. Germline V gene data show CDR1 as SGHRS and CDR2 as YFSETQ. The CDR3 sequence is 16 residues long. Unmatched junction bases numbered 11, after V lost 4 bases and J lost 6 bases. CDR3 nucleotides: TGCGCCAGCAGCGGGGAAGACAGGGGGGGCCCCAATGAGCAGTTCTTC. This codes for CASSGEDRGGPNEQFF.

The V gene is TRBV19, the J gene TRBJ1-5; 8 nucleotides align to TRBD1. V dropped 0 bases and J dropped 5; count of bases not matched to a gene: 12. From germline, CDR1 is LNHDA and CDR2 SQIVND (reference sequence). The CDR3 is 18 amino acids. This chain's CDR3 is CASSIDQGTGRRYQPQHF. In DNA, the CDR3 is TGTGCCAGTAGTATAGATCAGGGGACAGGCAGGCGTTATCAGCCCCAGCATTTT. The full variable domain, completed using reference TRBV19 and TRBJ1-5, is DGGITQSPKYLFRKEGQNVTLSCEQNLNHDAMYWYRQDPGQGLRLIYYSQIVNDFQKGDIAEGYSVSREKKESFPLTVTSAQKNPTAFYLCASSIDQGTGRRYQPQHFGDGTRLSIL.

This chain links TRBV7-9 with TRBJ2-1; TRBD2 matches 13 bases. Germline assignment: CDR1 SEHNR and CDR2 FQNEAQ (reference sequence). This CDR3 is 13 amino acids long. Trimming took 4 bases from V and 10 from J; bases not matched to a gene: 1. The DNA for the CDR3 is TGTGCCAGCAGCTCGGGACTAGCGGGAGAGCAGTTCTTC. It translates to CASSSGLAGEQFF.

The chain employs TRBV11-2 and TRBJ2-5; no clear D. Trimming pared 5 bases from V and 5 bases from J, leaving 21 bases between. CDR3 length: 16 amino acids. Germline V gene sequence: CDR1 SGHAT, CDR2 FQNNGV. The CDR3 region is CASSTNAGSGWETQYF. The CDR3 bases are TGTGCCAGCAGCACAAATGCAGGATCTGGGTGGGAGACCCAGTACTTC.

The J gene is TRBJ1-2, the V gene TRBV23-1; 11 bases are a match to TRBD1. TRBV23-1 is an open reading frame, and its role is uncertain. The V gene end was trimmed by 2 bases and the J gene end by 1 base; junction bases not matched to a gene: 6. The CDR3 loop spans 17 amino acids. CDR3 in DNA: TGCGCCAGCAGTCAACCCGGACAGGGGGCGCGTAACTATGGCTACACCTTC. Its translation: CASSQPGQGARNYGYTF.

This chain links TRBV19 with TRBJ2-3; possible D gene TRBD2, 6 bases. There are 15 residues in the CDR3. V was pared by 6 bases and J by 0 bases, with 13 bases between. The germline V gene has CDR1 LNHDA and CDR2 SQIVND (reference sequence). The CDR3 here is CASRPLASSTDTQYF. CDR3 bases: TGTGCCAGTAGGCCCCTAGCGTCTAGCACAGATACGCAGTATTTT. The entire variable domain, with the rest obtained from reference TRBV19 and TRBJ2-3, is as follows: DGGITQSPKYLFRKEGQNVTLSCEQNLNHDAMYWYRQDPGQGLRLIYYSQIVNDFQKGDIAEGYSVSREKKESFPLTVTSAQKNPTAFYLCASRPLASSTDTQYFGPGTRLTVL.

This chain uses TRBV28 with TRBJ1-5, with D possibly TRBD1 on 6 matching bases. The CDR3 loop spans 16 amino acids. From germline, CDR1 is MDHEN and CDR2 SYDVKM. V was shortened by 3 bases and J by 7 bases, with 19 bases between the two germline ends. The CDR3 bases are TGTGCCAGCAGTTTGGGTCCCTTCGGGGGGCGACAGCCCCAGCATTTT. Translating gives CASSLGPFGGRQPQHF. The entire variable domain, with the rest obtained from reference TRBV28 and TRBJ1-5, is as follows: DVKVTQSSRYLVKRTGEKVFLECVQDMDHENMFWYRQDPGLGLRLIYFSYDVKMKEKGDIPEGYSVSREKKERFSLILESASTNQTSMYLCASSLGPFGGRQPQHFGDGTRLSIL.